This record covers a single TCR beta chain. In the authors' methods: Scientists estimated how many nucleated cells there were by amplifying reference gene primers. The protocol was immunoSEQ multiplex PCR, while the TCRdb copy is restricted to in-frame clones and leaves out a portion. V and J calls and clone size are given by that table; D and trimming were obtained from the DNA. The table includes about 98,000 clones, roughly 82% detected once. The data derive from a study of blood T cell repertoires in COVID-19. About the research overall: COVID-19 samples from acute and convalescent phases originated in the United States, Italy and Spain. From T cells, B-cell-depleted T cells, or PBMCs came the material, which was cDNA or gDNA.

The V end was cut by 5 bases, the J end by 1 base, with 14 bases between. From germline, CDR1 is SGHTA and CDR2 FQGNSA. The CDR3 sequence is 15 residues long. The sequence was collected from a man older than 75 with acute or convalescent COVID-19. Sequencing was done on a sample of peripheral blood. This sequence joins TRBV7-2 and TRBJ1-2, with D possibly matching TRBD1 (6 bases). The CDR3 coding sequence is TGTGCCAGCAGCCCCGGGACATTGGATAACTATGGCTACACCTTC. Protein: CASSPGTLDNYGYTF.